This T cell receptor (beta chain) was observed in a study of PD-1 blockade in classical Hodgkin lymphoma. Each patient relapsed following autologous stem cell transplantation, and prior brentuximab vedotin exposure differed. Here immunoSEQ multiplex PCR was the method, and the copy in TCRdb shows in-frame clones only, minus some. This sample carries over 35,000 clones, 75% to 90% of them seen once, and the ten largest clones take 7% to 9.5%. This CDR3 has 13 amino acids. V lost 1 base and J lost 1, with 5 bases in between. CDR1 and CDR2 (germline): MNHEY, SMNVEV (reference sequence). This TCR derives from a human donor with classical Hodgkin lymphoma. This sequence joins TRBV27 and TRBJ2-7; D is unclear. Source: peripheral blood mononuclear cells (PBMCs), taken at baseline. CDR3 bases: TGTGCCAGCAGTTTATACACTTCCTACGAGCAGTACTTC. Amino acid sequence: CASSLYTSYEQYF.